A selection of T cell receptor beta chains follows, all from one sample in a study of blood T cell repertoires in COVID-19. Assay used: immunoSEQ multiplex PCR; TCRdb lists only in-frame clones, some missing. The sample contains 650,000 to 800,000 clones, about 87% of which appear only once. The material sequenced was peripheral blood. These receptor sequences come from a young woman with acute or convalescent COVID-19. Both conserved end residues are part of each CDR3. A D gene is named only where the DNA matches it firmly. Some rows have no size entry. The others give once, few or many, or a class for an expanded clone.

len	j_gene	abundance	d_gene	v_gene	CDR3nt	CDR3aa
13	TRBJ2-3	.	.	TRBV18	TGTGCCAGCTCTCTAGGGGGAACAGATACGCAGTATTTT	CASSLGGTDTQYF
13	TRBJ1-6	.	.	TRBV6-5	TGTGCCAGCAGTTACCTACCTAATTCACCCCTCCACTTT	CASSYLPNSPLHF
14	TRBJ2-3	.	.	TRBV13	TGTGCCAGCAGCTTCGGACTTCCTGGAGATACGCAGTATTTT	CASSFGLPGDTQYF
14	TRBJ2-7	.	TRBD1	TRBV7-2	TGTGCCAGCAGCTTCCGGGACAGGGACGGCGAGCAGTACTTC	CASSFRDRDGEQYF
13	TRBJ1-2	.	.	TRBV6-5	TGTGCCAGCAGTTACGAGCGGGGCTGGGGCTACACCTTC	CASSYERGWGYTF
11	TRBJ1-2	few	.	TRBV20-1	TGCAGTGCTAGAGATCTGGAAGGGGACACCTTC	CSARDLEGDTF
15	TRBJ2-5	.	.	TRBV19	TGTGCCAGTAGTATAGGAGGTTCCGAGGCAGAGACCCAGTACTTC	CASSIGGSEAETQYF
16	TRBJ1-5	.	.	TRBV18	TGTGCCAGCTCACCCCGTGGAGGAATCTATAGTCCGGCCCAGCATTTT	CASSPRGGIYSPAQHF
15	TRBJ1-2	.	TRBD1	TRBV7-3	TGTGCCAGCAGCTTATTCCCCCGACAGGGGTTTGGCTACACCTTC	CASSLFPRQGFGYTF
15	TRBJ1-1	.	.	TRBV3-1/TRBV3-2	TGTGCCAGCAGCCAAGGCCATACAGGGAACACTGAAGCTTTCTTT	CASSQGHTGNTEAFF
12	TRBJ1-1	.	TRBD1	TRBV4-2	TGTGCCAGCGCATTCCAACAGGGGGTGGCTTTCTTT	CASAFQQGVAFF
15	TRBJ2-2	.	TRBD1	TRBV25-1	TGTGCCAGCGCCATCGGGACAGGGCTATCCGGGGAGCTGTTTTTT	CASAIGTGLSGELFF
14	TRBJ2-1	.	TRBD2	TRBV9	TGTGCCAGCAGCTTCGGGACTAGACCGGATGAGCAGTTCTTC	CASSFGTRPDEQFF
15	TRBJ2-1	.	TRBD2	TRBV7-9	TGTGCCAGCAGCCCGTCTGCGGGGGAGTGGAATGAGCAGTTCTTC	CASSPSAGEWNEQFF